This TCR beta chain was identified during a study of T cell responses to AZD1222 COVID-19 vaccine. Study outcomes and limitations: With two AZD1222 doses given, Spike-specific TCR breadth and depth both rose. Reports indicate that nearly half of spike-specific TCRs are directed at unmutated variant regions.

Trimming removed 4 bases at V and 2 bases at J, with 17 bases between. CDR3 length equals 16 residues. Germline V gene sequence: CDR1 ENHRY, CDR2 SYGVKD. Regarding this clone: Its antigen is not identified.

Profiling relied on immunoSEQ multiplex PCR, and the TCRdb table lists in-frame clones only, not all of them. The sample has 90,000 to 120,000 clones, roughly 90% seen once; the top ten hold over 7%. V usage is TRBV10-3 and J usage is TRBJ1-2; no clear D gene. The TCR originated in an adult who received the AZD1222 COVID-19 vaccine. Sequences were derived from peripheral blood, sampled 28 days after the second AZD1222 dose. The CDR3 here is CAISAHAERLNYGYTF. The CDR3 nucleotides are TGTGCCATCAGTGCTCACGCGGAGAGACTAAACTATGGCTACACCTTC.